Presented here are 21 T cell receptor beta chains from one specimen sequenced in a study of blood T cells in healthy people across ages. Alongside a J-beta primer mix, a sample-barcoded 5' primer served in a second PCR lasting roughly 6 to 11 cycles. MiXCR was run by TCRdb on the 5' RACE reads, yielding one entry per CDR3 protein. Among more than 1,000,000 distinct CDR3 sequences listed, roughly a quarter were seen once. The same data also contributed to another study, on T cells of mothers and their children.

Sequenced material: blood. These receptor sequences come from a girl aged 2-10 years in good health.

This clonotype showed up just a few times. This sequence joins TRBV7-9 and TRBJ2-5; D is undetermined. TRBJ2-1 matches the DNA end more closely, so the J call is doubtful. Germline V gene sequence: CDR1 SEHNR, CDR2 FQNEAQ (reference sequence). The CDR3 has 13 amino acids. The CDR3 spells CASSPSADNEQFF. The CDR3 DNA follows: TGTGCCAGCAGCCCGTCCGCGGACAATGAGCAGTTCTTC.

This clonotype was counted only a few times. The gene calls are TRBV4-3 and TRBJ2-7; 9 bases match TRBD2. V shed 0 bases and J 2 bases; nucleotides not matched to a gene: 5. Germline loops: CDR1 LGHNA, CDR2 YSLEER. The CDR3 sequence is 16 residues long. CDR3 DNA: TGCGCCAGCAGCCAAGAGCGGGCTAGCGGGACCTACGAGCAGTACTTC. This translates into CASSQERASGTYEQYF.

J is TRBJ1-2 and V is TRBV12-3 or TRBV12-4, with D maybe TRBD1 (6 bases). The CDR3 is 15 residues long. V was shortened by 6 bases and J by 7 bases, with 21 bases between the two germline ends. Written as DNA, the CDR3 is TGTGCCAGCAGGTTAAACAGGGACGGCCGTTCTGGCTACACCTTC. This encodes CASRLNRDGRSGYTF.

The table lists this clonotype with a few counts. The V call is TRBV5-1, the J call TRBJ1-1; 7 nucleotides line up with TRBD1. With V trimmed by 3 bases and J by 0 bases, 11 bases remained unmatched. The germline V gene encodes CDR1 SGHRS and CDR2 YFSETQ. The CDR3 is made up of 17 amino acids. The chain's CDR3 is CASSSLRGGTMNTEAFF. Written as DNA, the CDR3 is TGCGCCAGCAGCTCCCTCAGGGGGGGGACGATGAACACTGAAGCTTTCTTT.

The chain has TRBV6-2 or TRBV6-3 and TRBJ1-1; D gene ambiguous. The V gene lost 6 bases and the J gene lost 5 bases, with 10 bases spanning the gap. Germline loops: CDR1 MNHEY, CDR2 SVGEGT. This CDR3 contains 12 residues. The CDR3 here is CASSQLETEAFF. The CDR3 nucleotides are TGTGCCAGCAGCCAGCTGGAAACTGAAGCTTTCTTT.

The V and J genes are TRBV9 and TRBJ2-3; D may correspond to TRBD1 or TRBD2 (6 bases each). Germline CDR1 reads SGDLS; CDR2 reads YYNGEE. This CDR3 contains 14 residues. V lost 6 bases and J lost 3, with 14 bases in between. The CDR3 bases are TGTGCCAGCACCGTCGGGGGCATGACAGATACGCAGTATTTT. Protein product: CASTVGGMTDTQYF.

This clonotype came up a few times. J is TRBJ2-4 and V is TRBV20-1; D not certain. V was clipped by 5 bases and J by 6 bases, with 5 bases between them. This CDR3 spans 10 amino acids. Germline V gives CDR1 DFQATT, CDR2 SNEGSKA (reference sequence). CDR3 sequence: CSAHRNIQYF. As DNA, the CDR3 is TGCAGTGCTCACAGAAACATTCAGTACTTC.

V is TRBV15 and J is TRBJ2-6; 11 bases map to TRBD1. Germline V gives CDR1 LNHNV, CDR2 YYDKDF (reference sequence). V lost 3 bases and J lost 0; bases outside the gene matches: 4. CDR3 length: 18 residues. The CDR3 DNA follows: TGTGCCACCAGCAGCTCCGGGACAGGGGGCTCTGGGGCCAACGTCCTGACTTTC. It specifies CATSSSGTGGSGANVLTF.

This clonotype was seen more than once but under ten times. This chain uses TRBV3-1 with TRBJ2-4, with D possibly matching TRBD1 (6 bases). The CDR3 is 14 residues long. Between the trimmed V and J ends, which lost 5 bases and 8 bases, there was a span of 16 bases. Germline V CDR1 and CDR2: LGHDT, YNNKEL (reference sequence). The CDR3 protein is CASSTGTSEDIQYF. The CDR3 DNA follows: TGTGCCAGCAGCACTGGGACATCGGAGGACATTCAGTACTTC.

This clonotype showed up just a few times. The chain combines TRBV7-9 with TRBJ2-7, with unresolved D. The CDR3 runs 12 residues. V lost 3 bases, J lost 10 bases, and 13 bases lay in between. Germline values: CDR1 SEHNR, CDR2 FQNEAQ (reference sequence). The CDR3 DNA sequence: TGTGCCAGCAGCTTCGACGGGTTTGAACAGTACTTC. Translated: CASSFDGFEQYF.

This clonotype came up a few times. The chain uses TRBV20-1 and TRBJ2-5, with 7 bases matching TRBD2. The closer fit of TRBJ2-7 to the DNA end suggests the J call may be wrong. The CDR3 runs to 13 residues. Germline CDR1 DFQATT, CDR2 SNEGSKA (reference sequence). The CDR3 here is CSASRTSSYEQYF. In DNA form, the CDR3 reads TGCAGTGCTTCTAGGACTAGTTCCTACGAGCAGTACTTC.

The chain recombines TRBV20-1 with TRBJ2-2, with a tentative D call TRBD2 (6 bases). The CDR3 runs 12 residues. Trimming pared 5 bases from V and 6 bases from J, leaving 10 bases between. The germline CDR1 and CDR2 sequences are DFQATT and SNEGSKA (reference sequence). The CDR3 sequence: CSAPGGAGELFF. DNA for the CDR3: TGCAGTGCTCCCGGAGGGGCCGGGGAGCTGTTTTTT.

The chain employs TRBV6-4 and TRBJ2-3; 8 bases agree with TRBD2. Germline V CDR1 and CDR2: MRHNA, SNTAGT. This CDR3 contains 15 residues. The V segment lost 3 bases and the J segment 2 bases; nucleotides outside the gene matches: 4. The CDR3 DNA follows: TGTGCCAGCAGTGAGGGCGGGGGGACCACAGATACGCAGTATTTT. It codes for CASSEGGGTTDTQYF.

This clonotype was found a few times. The rearrangement uses TRBV20-1 and TRBJ2-4; TRBD2 agrees at 11 bases. The J segment lost 7 bases and the V segment lost 2 bases, leaving 16 bases of the junction unmatched. Germline V CDR1 and CDR2: DFQATT, SNEGSKA (reference sequence). This CDR3 spans 18 amino acids. The CDR3 here is CSARLIGQTSSGGNIQYF. In nucleotides, the CDR3 is TGCAGTGCTAGACTCATCGGGCAGACGTCTAGCGGGGGGAACATTCAGTACTTC.

The genes are TRBV7-9 and TRBJ2-5; D could derive from TRBD1 or TRBD2 (6 bases each). The J call could be wrong; TRBJ2-7 is a better fit for the DNA end. Germline V CDR1 and CDR2: SEHNR, FQNEAQ (reference sequence). There are 14 residues in the CDR3. The CDR3 sequence: CASSTTKEGDEQYF. The CDR3 DNA reads as TGTGCCAGCAGCACCACCAAGGAGGGGGACGAGCAGTACTTC.

This clonotype was counted between two and nine times. This rearrangement joins TRBV20-1 to TRBJ2-1, with no clear D. Trimming removed 2 bases from V and 0 bases from J, with 8 bases in between. This CDR3 has 14 residues. Germline V gives CDR1 DFQATT, CDR2 SNEGSKA (reference sequence). CDR3 sequence: CSARPVSSYNEQFF. CDR3 DNA sequence: TGCAGTGCTAGACCGGTAAGCTCCTACAATGAGCAGTTCTTC.

The chain is built from TRBV24-1 and TRBJ1-3; D gene ambiguous. CDR1 and CDR2 from the germline V gene are KGHDR and SFDVKD. V lost 4 bases, J lost 0 bases, and 9 bases lay in between. The CDR3 totals 15 residues. The CDR3 coding sequence is TGTGCCACCAGTGACGGACGGAACTCTGGAAACACCATATATTTT. Amino acids: CATSDGRNSGNTIYF.

On this clonotype: Being one base from a much bigger clone, this may be a read error. The chain has TRBV12-3 or TRBV12-4 and TRBJ2-1; 7 nucleotides agree with TRBD1. The trim removed 6 bases at V and 0 bases at J, leaving 2 bases unmatched. The CDR3 consists of 14 residues. The CDR3 DNA sequence: TGTGCCAGCAGGGGACAGAGCTCCTACAATGAGCAGTTCTTC. Its protein product is CASRGQSSYNEQFF.

This clonotype was seen only a few times. This chain uses TRBV7-2 with TRBJ2-1, with 7 positions matching TRBD2. CDR3 size: 16 residues. Germline V lookup: CDR1 SGHTA, CDR2 FQGNSA. V dropped 2 bases and J dropped 1; count of bases not matched to a gene: 5. The CDR3 coding sequence is TGTGCCAGCAGCTTATCGCGGCGGGGGTCCTACAATGAGCAGTTCTTC. This gives the protein CASSLSRRGSYNEQFF.

The genes are TRBV2 and TRBJ2-5, with a tentative D call TRBD1 (6 bases). The V gene's germline CDR1 is SNHLY and CDR2 FYNNEI. Trimming removed 3 bases from V and 5 bases from J, with 16 bases in between. This CDR3 is 15 amino acids long. This CDR3 reads CASSDGQLKGETQYF. CDR3 nucleotides: TGTGCCAGCAGTGACGGACAGCTCAAAGGGGAGACCCAGTACTTC. Variable domain in full (rest from reference TRBV2 and TRBJ2-5): EPEVTQTPSHQVTQMGQEVILRCVPISNHLYFYWYRQILGQKVEFLVSFYNNEISEKSEIFDDQFSVERPDGSNFTLKIRSTKLEDSAMYFCASSDGQLKGETQYFGPGTRLLVL.

This clonotype was seen a handful of times. The chain links TRBV6-2 or TRBV6-3 to TRBJ2-1, with TRBD1 matching 10 bases. The end of the DNA fits TRBJ2-7 better, so the J call may be wrong. Germline V gene data show CDR1 as MNHEY and CDR2 as SVGEGT. This CDR3 is 15 amino acids long. CDR3 nucleotide sequence: TGTGCCAGCAGGAGCAGAGGACAGGGGGCCTACGAGCAGTACTTC. Protein sequence: CASRSRGQGAYEQYF.